Below are 14 T cell receptor beta chains sequenced from a single sample in a study of blood T cell repertoires in COVID-19. Clones were sequenced by immunoSEQ multiplex PCR, and TCRdb holds only the in-frame ones, with some missing. The repertoire holds 180,000 or so clones, around 79% seen once, with roughly 11% in the top ten. The sample consisted of PBMCs or T cells enriched from blood (not recorded which). These receptors were taken from a man aged 50-60 years who had recovered from COVID-19.

V is TRBV18 and J is TRBJ2-1; D not certain. Germline CDR1 reads KGHSH; CDR2 reads LQKENI. The ends were cut back, 0 bases at V and 5 bases at J, with 8 bases in the middle. The CDR3 contains 14 residues. CDR3 loop: CASSPPVADNEQFF. CDR3 nucleotides: TGTGCCAGCTCACCACCGGTGGCAGACAATGAGCAGTTCTTC.

The chain is built from TRBV11-2 and TRBJ2-1, with TRBD2 matching 8 bases. Per the germline V gene, CDR1 is SGHAT and CDR2 is FQNNGV. The CDR3 is 15 residues long. The V and J ends lost 1 base and 1 base, in that order; junction bases with no gene match: 0. The CDR3 is CASSLGGRSYNEQFF. The CDR3 coding sequence is TGTGCCAGCAGCTTAGGCGGGAGGTCCTACAATGAGCAGTTCTTC.

The chain carries TRBV14 and TRBJ2-1; 10 nucleotides agree with TRBD2. V gave up 4 bases and J gave up 3 bases; unmatched junction bases: 12. The CDR3 consists of 18 residues. In germline, CDR1 is SGHDN, CDR2 FVKESK. In DNA, the CDR3 is TGTGCCAGCAGCCCTAGCGGGGGACCATTTACCTACTACAATGAGCAGTTCTTC. Translating gives CASSPSGGPFTYYNEQFF.

J is TRBJ2-2 and V is TRBV10-3, with 8 bases that match TRBD2. V shed 3 bases, J shed 2 bases, and the junction held 5 bases outside the gene matches. CDR3 length: 16 residues. From germline, CDR1 is ENHRY and CDR2 SYGVKD. CDR3: CAISEIAGTNTGELFF. As DNA, the CDR3 is TGTGCCATCAGTGAAATAGCGGGGACCAACACCGGGGAGCTGTTTTTT.

The rearrangement uses TRBV27 and TRBJ2-3; 10 bases are a match to TRBD2. The V gene's germline CDR1 is MNHEY and CDR2 SMNVEV (reference sequence). V shed 0 bases and J 7 bases; nucleotides not matched to a gene: 7. CDR3 size: 16 residues. In nucleotides, the CDR3 is TGTGCCAGCAGTTTATCCCCTAGCGGGGGACTTAATACGCAGTATTTT. This sequence encodes CASSLSPSGGLNTQYF.

The chain recombines TRBV6-1 with TRBJ2-1; 8 bases agree with TRBD2. This CDR3 spans 16 amino acids. Germline V gene sequence: CDR1 MNHNS, CDR2 SASEGT. V trimming: 3 bases; J trimming: 7 bases; junction bases outside the gene matches: 11. DNA for the CDR3: TGTGCCAGCAGTGATAGGTCAAGCGGGAGAGGAAATGAGCAGTTCTTC. The encoded protein is CASSDRSSGRGNEQFF.

The gene calls are TRBV6-5 and TRBJ2-7; tentative D call: TRBD2 (5 bases). This CDR3 comprises 16 residues. Between the trimmed V and J ends, which lost 2 bases and 0 bases, there was a span of 14 bases. Germline V gene lookup returns CDR1 MNHEY and CDR2 SVGAGI. The CDR3 sequence is CASSYGGYWSSYEQYF. CDR3 in DNA: TGTGCCAGCAGTTACGGAGGTTACTGGAGCTCCTACGAGCAGTACTTC.

The CDR3 is CASSSSDSGANVLTF. The CDR3, as DNA: TGTGCCAGCAGCTCCAGCGACTCTGGGGCCAACGTCCTGACTTTC. The gene calls are TRBV7-9 and TRBJ2-6; D remains unclear. The CDR3 is made up of 15 amino acids. V lost 4 bases and J 0 bases, leaving 7 bases between the germline ends. Germline CDR1 reads SEHNR; CDR2 reads FQNEAQ (reference sequence).

The chain uses TRBV30 and TRBJ1-1; the D gene is possibly TRBD1 (6 bases). Per germline, CDR1 GTSNPN and CDR2 SVGIG (reference sequence). The CDR3 covers 12 residues. The V and J ends lost 3 bases and 4 bases respectively, with 9 bases between them. CDR3 in DNA: TGTGCCTGGAGAGACAGGTCCACTGAAGCTTTCTTT. Translating it yields CAWRDRSTEAFF.

This clone was found a few times. The chain has TRBV3-1 (or the pseudogene TRBV3-2) and TRBJ2-1; the D is unclear. The CDR3 consists of 12 residues. The germline V gene has CDR1 LGHDT and CDR2 YNNKEL (reference sequence). V lost 1 base to trimming and J lost 6 bases, with 4 bases between them. This chain's CDR3 is CASSQAVNEQFF. The DNA of the CDR3 is TGTGCCAGCAGCCAAGCAGTCAATGAGCAGTTCTTC.

The chain joins TRBV5-1 to TRBJ2-5; the match to TRBD1 covers 8 bases. The CDR3 has 15 amino acids. CDR1 is SGHRS, CDR2 YFSETQ, per germline. With 4 bases clipped from V and 5 bases from J, the junction kept 10 bases outside the gene matches. The CDR3 here is CASSPGDRPLETQYF. The CDR3 DNA follows: TGCGCCAGCAGCCCCGGGGACAGGCCCCTGGAGACCCAGTACTTC.

This chain links TRBV7-3 with TRBJ2-1, with 8 nucleotides matching TRBD2. CDR1 is SGHTA, CDR2 FQGTGA, per germline. CDR3 length: 13 amino acids. The trim removed 7 bases at V and 7 bases at J, leaving 6 bases unmatched. CDR3 residues: CASTSGGWNEQFF. In nucleotides, the CDR3 is TGTGCCAGCACCTCGGGGGGGTGGAATGAGCAGTTCTTC.

The V and J genes are TRBV19 and TRBJ1-4; 12 bases map to TRBD1. CDR1 LNHDA and CDR2 SQIVND come from the germline V gene (reference sequence). V shed 6 bases, J shed 3 bases, and the junction held 8 bases outside the gene matches. The CDR3 is made up of 17 amino acids. CDR3: CASSAGTGGRANEKLFF. The CDR3 bases are TGTGCCAGTAGCGCCGGGACAGGGGGCAGAGCTAATGAAAAACTGTTTTTT.

This clone was counted a single time. The chain couples TRBV18 to TRBJ2-1, with D hard to call. With 2 bases removed from V and 0 bases from J, the gap between germline ends came to 8 bases. This CDR3 contains 15 residues. Germline V lookup: CDR1 KGHSH, CDR2 LQKENI. CDR3 loop: CASSPEISSYNEQFF. The DNA of the CDR3 is TGTGCCAGCTCACCAGAGATAAGCTCCTACAATGAGCAGTTCTTC.